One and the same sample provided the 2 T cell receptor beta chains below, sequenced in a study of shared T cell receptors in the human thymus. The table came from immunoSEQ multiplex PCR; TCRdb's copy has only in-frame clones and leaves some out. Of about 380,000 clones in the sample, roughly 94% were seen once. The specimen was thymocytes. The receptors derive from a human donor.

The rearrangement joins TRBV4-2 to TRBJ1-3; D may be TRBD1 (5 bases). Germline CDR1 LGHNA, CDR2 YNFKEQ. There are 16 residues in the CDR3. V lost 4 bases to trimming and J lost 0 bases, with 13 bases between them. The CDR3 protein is CASSPPTGLSGNTIYF. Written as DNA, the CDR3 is TGTGCCAGCAGCCCCCCAACAGGCCTCTCTGGAAACACCATATATTTT.

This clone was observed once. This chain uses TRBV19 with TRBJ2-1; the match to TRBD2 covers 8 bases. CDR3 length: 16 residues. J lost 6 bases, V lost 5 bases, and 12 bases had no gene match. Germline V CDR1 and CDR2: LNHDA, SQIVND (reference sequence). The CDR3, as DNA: TGTGCCAGTAGTTCCCGTTCGTCGGGAGGGTCCAATGAGCAGTTCTTC. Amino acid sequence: CASSSRSSGGSNEQFF.